The present T cell receptor beta chain was sequenced within a study of shared clonotypes between healthy human individuals. Study results and caveats: Apart from blood, nothing was sampled; tissue repertoires likely differ. Against clonotypes common to all four donors, non-shared ones had lower generation probabilities. Clonotype sharing among donors was expected to depend on sequencing depth.

Only one count was recorded for this clone. Its specificity is not known. There are 16 residues in the CDR3. V was clipped by 3 bases and J by 3 bases; unmatched bases: 9. CDR1 KGHSH and CDR2 LQKENI come from the germline V gene. In the original workflow: With immunoSEQ giving junction-only sequences and no quality scores, filtering differed. Generated by immunoSEQ multiplex PCR, the TCRdb table keeps only in-frame clones and is missing some. That table gives V, J and clone size, and the DNA gave D and trimming. Among around 1.5 million clones listed, about 98% were seen once. Sequenced material: naive CD4+ T cells sorted from blood. Subset defined: CD45RA+ positively selected. J is TRBJ2-3 and V is TRBV18; TRBD2 agrees at 7 bases. The sequence came from a man in his thirties or forties in good health. CDR3 nucleotides: TGTGCCAGCTCACCGGGAGGGCCAGGGTGGACAGATACGCAGTATTTT. Its protein is CASSPGGPGWTDTQYF.